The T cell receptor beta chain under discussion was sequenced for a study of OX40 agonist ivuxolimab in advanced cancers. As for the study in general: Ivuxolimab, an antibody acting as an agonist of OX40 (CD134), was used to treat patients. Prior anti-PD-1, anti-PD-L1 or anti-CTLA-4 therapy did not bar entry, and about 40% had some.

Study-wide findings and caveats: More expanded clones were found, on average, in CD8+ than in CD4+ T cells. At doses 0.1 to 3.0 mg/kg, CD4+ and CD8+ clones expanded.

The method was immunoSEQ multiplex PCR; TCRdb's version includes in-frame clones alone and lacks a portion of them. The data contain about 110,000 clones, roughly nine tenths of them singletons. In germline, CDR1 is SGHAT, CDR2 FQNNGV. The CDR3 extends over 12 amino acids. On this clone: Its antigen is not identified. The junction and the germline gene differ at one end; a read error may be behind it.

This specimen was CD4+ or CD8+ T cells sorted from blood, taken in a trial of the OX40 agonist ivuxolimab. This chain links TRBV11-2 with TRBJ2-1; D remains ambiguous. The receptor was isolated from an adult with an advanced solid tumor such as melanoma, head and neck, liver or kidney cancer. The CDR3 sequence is CASSDSYNEQLF. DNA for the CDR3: TGTGCCAGCAGCGATAGTTACAATGAGCAGCTCTTC.